This passage covers 3 T cell receptor beta chains from one sample sequenced in a study of identical twins. MiXCR, run by TCRdb on the 5' RACE reads, gives a single entry per CDR3 protein. This sample has around 550,000 distinct CDR3 sequences; 12% to 15% occur once, and the top ten carry less than 0.5%. This same sample was also taken into another study, of yellow fever vaccine responses in identical twins.

Sequenced material: CD4+ T cells sorted from blood. The receptors were gathered from a woman between 18 and 30 years old in good health.

The V and J genes are TRBV7-9 and TRBJ2-3, with 7 bases lining up with TRBD2. Trimming took 1 base from V and 0 from J; bases not matched to a gene: 4. The CDR3 runs to 16 residues. The germline V gene has CDR1 SEHNR and CDR2 FQNEAQ (reference sequence). The CDR3 sequence is CASSLGISGSTDTQYF. The CDR3 DNA is TGTGCCAGCAGCTTAGGGATTAGCGGGAGCACAGATACGCAGTATTTT.

This clonotype was detected many times. The chain is built from TRBV24-1 and TRBJ1-5, with D uncertain. Germline V gene sequence: CDR1 KGHDR, CDR2 SFDVKD. V dropped 2 bases and J dropped 7 bases, with 8 bases sitting between them. This CDR3 is built from 13 residues. The CDR3 is CATSDSALQPQHF. Here the CDR3 DNA reads TGTGCCACCAGTGATTCAGCTCTACAGCCCCAGCATTTT.

V gene TRBV10-3 combines with J gene TRBJ1-3; D is unresolved. The CDR3 spans 14 residues. Per germline, CDR1 ENHRY and CDR2 SYGVKD. Trimming removed 11 bases at V and 0 bases at J, with 14 bases between. DNA of the CDR3: TGTGCCTCCCAACGGGAGAGCTCTGGAAACACCATATATTTT. Residues: CASQRESSGNTIYF.